The 12 T cell receptor beta chains in this list originate from one sample, sequenced in a study of T-cell reconstitution after alpha-beta-depleted transplantation in children. Researchers prepared the TCRbeta library using unique molecular identifiers, the study reports. Using its own MiXCR run on the PCR reads, TCRdb lists one record per CDR3 protein. The sample has just over 200,000 distinct CDR3 sequences; 8.4% are singletons. Specimen: PBMCs, mostly from graft donor cells, collected 360 days after TCRalphabeta/CD19-depleted stem cell transplant. The receptors shown here come from a male patient between 2 and 15 years old who had a stem cell transplant for acute myeloid leukemia, so the T cells may come from the graft donor.

The chain recombines TRBV24-1 with TRBJ2-3, with a tentative D call TRBD1 (6 bases). Germline V CDR1 and CDR2: KGHDR, SFDVKD. The germline V and J ends were trimmed by 4 bases and 8 bases, with 15 bases remaining between them. The CDR3 totals 14 residues. CDR3 loop: CATSDPKGEGTQYF. Here the CDR3 DNA reads TGTGCCACCAGTGACCCTAAGGGGGAAGGTACGCAGTATTTT.

This clonotype was found many times. The CDR3 DNA is TGCAGTGCCGGGACTAGCGGCTACGAGCAGTACTTC. As protein: CSAGTSGYEQYF. The genes are TRBV20-1 and TRBJ2-7; TRBD2 aligns across 11 bases. The germline gives CDR1 DFQATT, CDR2 SNEGSKA (reference sequence). V shed 6 bases, J shed 3 bases, and the junction held 1 base outside the gene matches. CDR3 length: 12 residues.

The chain joins TRBV18 to TRBJ2-1; 7 bases match TRBD2. Germline trimming cut 4 bases from V and 1 base from J; bases unmatched to any gene: 7. The CDR3 is made up of 16 amino acids. Germline lookup yields CDR1 KGHSH and CDR2 LQKENI. As DNA, the CDR3 is TGTGCCAGCTCACAGCAACTAGCGATTTCCTACAATGAGCAGTTCTTC. This sequence encodes CASSQQLAISYNEQFF.

Ten or more counts support this clonotype. This chain uses TRBV12-3 or TRBV12-4 with TRBJ2-7; 9 bases line up with TRBD1. Trimming cost V 3 bases and J 2 bases; bases outside gene matches: 2. The CDR3 has 14 residues. As DNA, the CDR3 is TGTGCCAGCAGTTTTAGACAGGGGGCCTACGAGCAGTACTTC. Translation gives CASSFRQGAYEQYF.

This clonotype has more than one count but fewer than ten. The CDR3: CASSRQVYTGELFF. The CDR3 DNA reads TGTGCCAGCAGCCGACAGGTCTACACCGGGGAGCTGTTTTTT. The chain couples TRBV7-3 to TRBJ2-2; a weak D match, TRBD1 (6 bases). Germline lookup yields CDR1 SGHTA and CDR2 FQGTGA. V gave up 5 bases and J gave up 3 bases, with 10 bases separating them. The CDR3 consists of 14 residues.

The V and J genes are TRBV6-1 and TRBJ1-6; 8 nucleotides align to TRBD1. The germline V gene encodes CDR1 MNHNS and CDR2 SASEGT. CDR3 length: 18 amino acids. Unmatched junction bases numbered 7, after V lost 3 bases and J lost 0 bases. CDR3 nucleotides: TGTGCCAGCAGTGACGGACAGGGACGAAGCTCCTATAATTCACCCCTCCACTTT. Amino acid sequence: CASSDGQGRSSYNSPLHF.

This clonotype appeared a few times. The junction and the germline gene differ at one end; a read error may be behind it. The rearrangement joins TRBV7-7 to TRBJ2-5, with 8 bases fitting TRBD2. CDR1 is SSHAT and CDR2 is FNYEAQ in the germline V gene (reference sequence). The CDR3 covers 14 residues. The CDR3 DNA reads as TGTGCTAGCAGCACGGGGCTAGCGGGAGAGACCCAGTACTTC. Protein product: CASSTGLAGETQYF.

The chain recombines TRBV27 with TRBJ1-2; 9 bases map to TRBD1. The CDR3 covers 14 residues. V was pared by 6 bases and J by 4 bases, with 6 bases of the junction left unmatched. CDR1 is MNHEY, CDR2 SMNVEV, per germline (reference sequence). The CDR3 sequence: CASRIGQGSYGYTF. CDR3 DNA sequence: TGTGCCAGCAGAATAGGACAGGGGTCCTATGGCTACACCTTC.

The chain joins TRBV29-1 to TRBJ2-5; D perhaps matches TRBD2 (5 bases). Trimming stripped 1 base from V and 4 bases from J, with 10 bases between. Germline loops: CDR1 SQVTM, CDR2 ANQGSEA. The CDR3 length is 13 residues. The CDR3 DNA reads TGCAGCGTTGAAGTGTCCGGGGTAGAGACCCAGTACTTC. Translation: CSVEVSGVETQYF.

This clonotype was seen only a few times. The chain combines TRBV9 with TRBJ2-2; TRBD2 agrees at 7 bases. The CDR3 is 15 amino acids. Unmatched junction bases numbered 7, after V lost 4 bases and J lost 4 bases. Germline CDR1 reads SGDLS; CDR2 reads YYNGEE. This chain's CDR3 is CASSLSGTPTGELFF. For the CDR3, the DNA is TGTGCCAGCAGCCTCAGCGGGACGCCCACCGGGGAGCTGTTTTTT.

This clonotype was found a few times. The rearrangement joins TRBV27 to TRBJ2-1; TRBD1 or TRBD2 may be the D gene (5 bases each). The CDR3 is 17 amino acids. Germline CDR1 reads MNHEY; CDR2 reads SMNVEV (reference sequence). Trimming removed 5 bases at V and 3 bases at J, with 20 bases between. The CDR3 DNA follows: TGTGCCAGCAGTCCGGATCGGGTGGGGGATGACTACAATGAGCAGTTCTTC. This sequence encodes CASSPDRVGDDYNEQFF.

This clonotype was seen a few times. The rearrangement joins TRBV27 to TRBJ2-3; TRBD1 agrees at 9 bases. The length of the CDR3 is 14 residues. V shed 6 bases and J 7 bases; nucleotides not matched to a gene: 8. The germline gives CDR1 MNHEY, CDR2 SMNVEV (reference sequence). CDR3 bases: TGTGCCAGCAGCCCCGGGACAGGGTATCATACGCAGTATTTT. Its translation: CASSPGTGYHTQYF.